The 9 T cell receptor beta chains reported below all come from one sample, sequenced in a study of blood T cell repertoires in COVID-19. This table comes from immunoSEQ multiplex PCR, and its TCRdb copy is limited to in-frame clones, with some not included. The table lists about 160,000 clones, about 85% of them singletons. The sample consisted of peripheral blood. Receptors were obtained from a middle-aged man with acute or convalescent COVID-19.

The V and J genes are TRBV19 and TRBJ2-1; 10 bases agree with TRBD2. Germline V lookup: CDR1 LNHDA, CDR2 SQIVND (reference sequence). V lost 5 bases to trimming and J lost 5 bases; unmatched junction nucleotides: 3. The CDR3 length is 14 residues. The CDR3 here is CASSLAGVHNEQFF. In DNA form, the CDR3 reads TGTGCCAGTAGTCTAGCGGGGGTACACAATGAGCAGTTCTTC.

The V and J genes are TRBV18 and TRBJ1-2; D possibly corresponds to TRBD1 (5 bases). The V gene lost 2 bases and the J gene lost 8 bases, with 12 bases spanning the gap. This CDR3 is built from 13 residues. Germline-derived CDR1 and CDR2 are KGHSH and LQKENI. CDR3 DNA sequence: TGTGCCAGCTCACCATCGCAGGGCGCCGGCTACACCTTC. This sequence encodes CASSPSQGAGYTF.

V gene TRBV15 combines with J gene TRBJ2-6; 8 nucleotides match TRBD2. The CDR3 totals 15 residues. Looked up from germline, CDR1 is LNHNV and CDR2 is YYDKDF (reference sequence). Germline trimming cut 7 bases from V and 0 bases from J; bases unmatched to any gene: 2. In DNA form, the CDR3 reads TGTGCCACCACGGGAGGGCTCTCTGGGGCCAACGTCCTGACTTTC. Encoded protein: CATTGGLSGANVLTF.

This sequence joins TRBV6-5 and TRBJ1-1; D possibly corresponds to TRBD1 (5 bases). V dropped 4 bases and J dropped 3 bases, with 12 bases sitting between them. The CDR3 runs to 14 residues. Germline values: CDR1 MNHEY, CDR2 SVGAGI. CDR3 in DNA: TGTGCCAGCAGTTCGCACCCGGGGGACACTGAAGCTTTCTTT. Translated, it gives CASSSHPGDTEAFF.

J is TRBJ2-1 and V is TRBV14, with 8 nucleotides matching TRBD2. Germline CDR1 is SGHDN and CDR2 is FVKESK. V lost 2 bases, J lost 9 bases, and 15 bases stayed unmatched. The CDR3 runs to 17 residues. The CDR3 is CASSQSLAASLGSEQFF. CDR3 DNA sequence: TGTGCCAGCAGCCAATCACTAGCGGCAAGTTTGGGGAGTGAGCAGTTCTTC.

This chain links TRBV25-1 with TRBJ2-7; 8 bases map to TRBD1. The CDR3 runs to 13 residues. The trim removed 10 bases at V and 4 bases at J, leaving 9 bases unmatched. In germline, CDR1 is MGHDK, CDR2 SYGVNS. CDR3 bases: TGTGCCACTTCCCCAGGGACAGGTTACGAGCAGTACTTC. Residues: CATSPGTGYEQYF.

The chain uses TRBV7-3 and TRBJ2-1; 8 bases match TRBD1. CDR3 length equals 15 residues. Germline loops: CDR1 SGHTA, CDR2 FQGTGA. V shed 2 bases, J shed 5 bases, and the junction held 5 bases outside the gene matches. CDR3 in amino acids: CASSLSGGHNNEQFF. The CDR3 DNA reads TGTGCCAGCAGCTTATCAGGGGGCCATAACAATGAGCAGTTCTTC.

The chain joins TRBV30 to TRBJ1-5; 8 bases match TRBD1. The V gene's germline CDR1 is GTSNPN and CDR2 SVGIG (reference sequence). The CDR3 length is 13 residues. Germline trimming cut 3 bases from V and 7 bases from J; bases unmatched to any gene: 5. The CDR3, as DNA: TGTGCCTGGAGCTACAGGGGGAGGCAGCCCCAGCATTTT. Translating it yields CAWSYRGRQPQHF.

V usage is TRBV20-1 and J usage is TRBJ2-7; 8 bases are shared with TRBD1. V lost 3 bases, J lost 3 bases, and 7 bases stayed unmatched. The CDR3 is 14 residues long. The germline V gene encodes CDR1 DFQATT and CDR2 SNEGSKA (reference sequence). The CDR3 reads CSASFPGGFYEQYF. The CDR3 DNA sequence: TGCAGTGCTAGTTTTCCAGGGGGCTTCTACGAGCAGTACTTC.